This T cell receptor (beta chain) was captured in a study of blood T cell repertoires in COVID-19. Study overall: In each case, the material was cDNA or gDNA derived from T cells, B-cell-depleted T cells, or PBMCs.

TCRdb's table, derived via immunoSEQ multiplex PCR, lists solely in-frame clones and lacks some. This table holds roughly 50,000 clones, about nine tenths found once. The CDR3 extends over 12 amino acids. Trimming stripped 6 bases from V and 4 bases from J, with 9 bases between. The sequenced sample was peripheral blood. This clonotype was sampled from a woman in her thirties or forties with active COVID-19. This chain connects TRBV12-3 or TRBV12-4 to TRBJ1-1; perhaps TRBD1 as D (5 bases). The CDR3 spells CASSPGFTEAFF. In DNA form, the CDR3 reads TGTGCCAGCAGCCCAGGGTTCACTGAAGCTTTCTTT.